The rows below give T cell receptor beta chains drawn from one sample of a study of blood T cell repertoires in COVID-19. Clones were read by immunoSEQ multiplex PCR, and TCRdb kept only the in-frame ones, dropping some. The sample carries 150,000 or so clones, roughly four fifths recorded once. The sequencing input was peripheral blood. Source of these receptors: a man aged 65 to 79 who had recovered from COVID-19. CDR3s include the opening cysteine and the closing phenylalanine or tryptophan. The D gene is left open where the match is weak. A clone size is listed for some rows: how often the clone was seen (once, few, many), or a class if it is expanded.

v_gene: TRBV28; j_gene: TRBJ1-2; abundance: NA; d_gene: TRBD1; CDR3aa: CASTPGDRGLYGYTF; CDR3nt: TGTGCCAGCACCCCCGGGGACAGGGGGCTCTATGGCTACACCTTC
v_gene: TRBV21-1; j_gene: TRBJ2-1; abundance: once; d_gene: NA; CDR3aa: CASSNHVAASYNEQFF; CDR3nt: TGTGCCAGCAGCAATCATGTAGCGGCCTCCTACAATGAGCAGTTCTTC
v_gene: TRBV5-6; j_gene: TRBJ2-7; abundance: NA; d_gene: NA; CDR3aa: CASSLVASSTYEQYF; CDR3nt: TGTGCCAGCAGCTTGGTTGCCTCTAGTACCTACGAGCAGTACTTC
v_gene: TRBV19; j_gene: TRBJ2-4; abundance: NA; d_gene: TRBD1; CDR3aa: CASSIDKRGPDIQYF; CDR3nt: TGTGCCAGTAGTATAGATAAAAGGGGGCCGGACATTCAGTACTTC
v_gene: TRBV7-6; j_gene: TRBJ1-2; abundance: NA; d_gene: TRBD1; CDR3aa: CASSLDAGGYGYTF; CDR3nt: TGTGCCAGCAGCTTAGACGCAGGGGGCTATGGCTACACCTTC
v_gene: TRBV4-1; j_gene: TRBJ2-2; abundance: NA; d_gene: NA; CDR3aa: CASSRNSGASTGELFF; CDR3nt: TGCGCCAGCAGCCGGAATTCAGGGGCGAGTACCGGGGAGCTGTTTTTT
v_gene: TRBV18; j_gene: TRBJ1-2; abundance: NA; d_gene: TRBD1; CDR3aa: CASSFQGDYGYTF; CDR3nt: TGTGCCAGCTCATTCCAGGGGGACTATGGCTACACCTTC
v_gene: TRBV7-2; j_gene: TRBJ1-4; abundance: NA; d_gene: NA; CDR3aa: CASSPGGANNEKLFF; CDR3nt: TGTGCCAGCAGCCCCGGGGGGGCAAATAATGAAAAACTGTTTTTT
v_gene: TRBV3-1/TRBV3-2; j_gene: TRBJ1-4; abundance: NA; d_gene: TRBD1; CDR3aa: CASSEQGVYGKLFF; CDR3nt: TGTGCCAGCAGCGAGCAGGGGGTGTATGGAAAACTGTTTTTT
v_gene: TRBV3-1/TRBV3-2; j_gene: TRBJ2-7; abundance: NA; d_gene: NA; CDR3aa: CASSHQFSYEQYF; CDR3nt: TGTGCCAGCAGCCACCAATTCAGCTACGAGCAGTACTTC
v_gene: TRBV19; j_gene: TRBJ2-7; abundance: NA; d_gene: TRBD1; CDR3aa: CASSGGLTYEQYF; CDR3nt: TGTGCCAGTTCAGGGGGCCTTACCTACGAGCAGTACTTC
v_gene: TRBV9; j_gene: TRBJ2-2; abundance: NA; d_gene: TRBD2; CDR3aa: CASSVASGGPLGELFF; CDR3nt: TGTGCCAGCAGCGTAGCATCGGGAGGGCCTCTCGGGGAGCTGTTTTTT
v_gene: TRBV7-9; j_gene: TRBJ2-1; abundance: NA; d_gene: NA; CDR3aa: CASSPTGSTAGGFF; CDR3nt: TGTGCCAGCAGCCCTACAGGGTCCACGGCCGGCGGGTTCTTC
v_gene: TRBV30; j_gene: TRBJ2-3; abundance: NA; d_gene: TRBD2; CDR3aa: CAWKFGGSGRSADTQYF; CDR3nt: TGTGCCTGGAAATTCGGGGGTAGCGGGAGAAGCGCAGATACGCAGTATTTT
v_gene: TRBV28; j_gene: TRBJ1-4; abundance: NA; d_gene: TRBD1; CDR3aa: CASRPGQGLSEKLFF; CDR3nt: TGTGCCAGCAGACCGGGACAGGGTCTCTCTGAAAAACTGTTTTTT
v_gene: TRBV5-8; j_gene: TRBJ1-1; abundance: NA; d_gene: NA; CDR3aa: CASSLGVGGRNTEAFF; CDR3nt: TGTGCCAGCAGCTTGGGGGTCGGGGGACGGAACACTGAAGCTTTCTTT
v_gene: TRBV25-1; j_gene: TRBJ2-1; abundance: NA; d_gene: NA; CDR3aa: CAGRTLEGEQFF; CDR3nt: TGTGCCGGACGGACCCTCGAGGGTGAGCAGTTCTTC
v_gene: TRBV30; j_gene: TRBJ1-5; abundance: few; d_gene: NA; CDR3aa: CAWSPGGDQPQHF; CDR3nt: TGTGCCTGGAGTCCAGGAGGGGATCAGCCCCAGCATTTT
v_gene: TRBV29-1; j_gene: TRBJ2-5; abundance: NA; d_gene: NA; CDR3aa: CSVVAGTTQETQYF; CDR3nt: TGCAGCGTTGTCGCCGGGACAACGCAAGAGACCCAGTACTTC
v_gene: TRBV7-2; j_gene: TRBJ2-3; abundance: once; d_gene: NA; CDR3aa: CASNSGRADTQYF; CDR3nt: TGTGCCAGCAACAGCGGAAGGGCCGATACGCAGTATTTT
v_gene: TRBV7-2; j_gene: TRBJ2-3; abundance: NA; d_gene: NA; CDR3aa: CASSLVGLATDTQYF; CDR3nt: TGTGCCAGCAGCTTAGTAGGTCTAGCCACAGATACGCAGTATTTT
v_gene: TRBV6-5; j_gene: TRBJ1-1; abundance: NA; d_gene: NA; CDR3aa: CASSLDRSNTEAFF; CDR3nt: TGTGCCAGCAGTTTAGACAGATCGAACACTGAAGCTTTCTTT
v_gene: TRBV11-3; j_gene: TRBJ2-2; abundance: NA; d_gene: TRBD1; CDR3aa: CASSQRQGAAGELFF; CDR3nt: TGTGCCAGCAGCCAAAGACAGGGGGCGGCCGGGGAGCTGTTTTTT
v_gene: TRBV28; j_gene: TRBJ1-2; abundance: NA; d_gene: NA; CDR3aa: CASSRTDSGYTF; CDR3nt: TGTGCCAGCAGTCGAACAGACAGTGGCTACACCTTC
v_gene: TRBV18; j_gene: TRBJ1-1; abundance: NA; d_gene: TRBD1; CDR3aa: CASSSFPTGRGAEAFF; CDR3nt: TGTGCCAGCTCATCCTTTCCGACAGGGAGAGGGGCTGAAGCTTTCTTT
v_gene: TRBV19; j_gene: TRBJ2-3; abundance: NA; d_gene: NA; CDR3aa: CASSIRGTGGTDTQYF; CDR3nt: TGTGCCAGTAGTATTCGGGGGACGGGGGGCACAGATACGCAGTATTTT
v_gene: TRBV9; j_gene: TRBJ1-1; abundance: NA; d_gene: NA; CDR3aa: CASSAEGGGRGNTEAFF; CDR3nt: TGTGCCAGCAGCGCGGAGGGAGGCGGGCGCGGAAACACTGAAGCTTTCTTT
v_gene: TRBV19; j_gene: TRBJ2-1; abundance: NA; d_gene: TRBD1; CDR3aa: CASSETGGHNEQFF; CDR3nt: TGTGCCAGTAGCGAAACAGGGGGACACAATGAGCAGTTCTTC
v_gene: TRBV13; j_gene: TRBJ2-1; abundance: few; d_gene: TRBD2; CDR3aa: CASSSRGLAGYTIDEQFF; CDR3nt: TGTGCCAGCAGCTCCCGTGGACTAGCGGGATATACGATCGATGAGCAGTTCTTC
v_gene: TRBV6-5; j_gene: TRBJ1-2; abundance: NA; d_gene: NA; CDR3aa: CASSWATGANYGYTF; CDR3nt: TGTGCCAGCAGTTGGGCGACAGGAGCTAACTATGGCTACACCTTC
v_gene: TRBV27; j_gene: TRBJ1-1; abundance: NA; d_gene: NA; CDR3aa: CASSLSRNTEAFF; CDR3nt: TGTGCCAGCAGTTTATCCAGGAACACTGAAGCTTTCTTT
v_gene: TRBV7-2; j_gene: TRBJ1-2; abundance: NA; d_gene: NA; CDR3aa: CASSLVGVGGYTF; CDR3nt: TGTGCCAGCAGCTTAGTAGGGGTGGGCGGCTACACCTTC
v_gene: TRBV3-1/TRBV3-2; j_gene: TRBJ2-1; abundance: NA; d_gene: NA; CDR3aa: CASSLQGLGQSQINNEQFF; CDR3nt: TGTGCCAGCAGCCTTCAGGGACTTGGCCAGTCCCAAATTAACAATGAGCAGTTCTTC
v_gene: TRBV18; j_gene: TRBJ1-1; abundance: NA; d_gene: NA; CDR3aa: CASSPYRESTEAFF; CDR3nt: TGTGCCAGCTCACCATATAGGGAGAGCACTGAAGCTTTCTTT
v_gene: TRBV7-8; j_gene: TRBJ1-4; abundance: NA; d_gene: NA; CDR3aa: CASSLALGATNEKLFF; CDR3nt: TGTGCCAGCAGCTTAGCGCTAGGGGCAACTAATGAAAAACTGTTTTTT
v_gene: TRBV4-2; j_gene: TRBJ2-5; abundance: NA; d_gene: NA; CDR3aa: CASTRSEGETQYF; CDR3nt: TGTGCCAGCACCCGGAGCGAGGGAGAGACCCAGTACTTC
v_gene: TRBV27; j_gene: TRBJ2-1; abundance: NA; d_gene: NA; CDR3aa: CASSFSGSYNEQFF; CDR3nt: TGTGCCAGCAGTTTTAGCGGCTCCTACAATGAGCAGTTCTTC
v_gene: TRBV6-5; j_gene: TRBJ1-3; abundance: NA; d_gene: TRBD1; CDR3aa: CASSPGGSGNTIYF; CDR3nt: TGTGCCAGCAGTCCAGGGGGCTCTGGAAACACCATATATTTT
v_gene: TRBV11-2; j_gene: TRBJ2-7; abundance: NA; d_gene: TRBD2; CDR3aa: CASSLETSASYEQYF; CDR3nt: TGTGCCAGCAGCTTAGAGACTAGCGCATCCTACGAGCAGTACTTC
v_gene: TRBV9; j_gene: TRBJ1-6; abundance: NA; d_gene: NA; CDR3aa: CASSVGQGYNSPLHF; CDR3nt: TGTGCCAGCAGCGTCGGCCAGGGCTATAATTCACCCCTCCACTTT
v_gene: TRBV11-2; j_gene: TRBJ2-7; abundance: NA; d_gene: TRBD1; CDR3aa: CASSPRQGNYEQYF; CDR3nt: TGTGCCAGCAGCCCGCGACAGGGGAACTACGAGCAGTACTTC
v_gene: TRBV10-3; j_gene: TRBJ1-2; abundance: once; d_gene: TRBD1; CDR3aa: CAIRGDRGPTNYGYTF; CDR3nt: TGTGCCATCAGGGGGGACAGGGGACCTACTAACTATGGCTACACCTTC
v_gene: TRBV7-2; j_gene: TRBJ1-4; abundance: NA; d_gene: NA; CDR3aa: CASSSSQGSLGEKLFF; CDR3nt: TGTGCCAGCAGCTCCTCTCAGGGAAGTCTGGGGGAAAAACTGTTTTTT
v_gene: TRBV18; j_gene: TRBJ1-5; abundance: NA; d_gene: TRBD1; CDR3aa: CASSQTGGHQPQHF; CDR3nt: TGTGCCAGCTCACAGACAGGGGGCCATCAGCCCCAGCATTTT
v_gene: TRBV12-1; j_gene: TRBJ1-1; abundance: NA; d_gene: NA; CDR3aa: CATFNLFLNTEAFF; CDR3nt: TGTGCCACCTTTAACCTGTTCCTAAACACTGAAGCTTTCTTT
v_gene: TRBV7-2; j_gene: TRBJ2-2; abundance: few; d_gene: TRBD2; CDR3aa: CASSPRTSGNTGELFF; CDR3nt: TGTGCCAGCAGCCCCAGGACTAGCGGTAACACCGGGGAGCTGTTTTTT
v_gene: TRBV18; j_gene: TRBJ1-6; abundance: NA; d_gene: TRBD1; CDR3aa: CASSPTHRGRESPLHF; CDR3nt: TGTGCCAGCTCACCTACTCACAGGGGGCGCGAGTCACCCCTCCACTTT
v_gene: TRBV10-3; j_gene: TRBJ1-5; abundance: NA; d_gene: TRBD1; CDR3aa: CATGDRTSNQPQHF; CDR3nt: TGTGCCACAGGGGACAGGACAAGCAATCAGCCCCAGCATTTT
v_gene: TRBV3-1/TRBV3-2; j_gene: TRBJ2-5; abundance: NA; d_gene: NA; CDR3aa: CASRYTLKGEETQYF; CDR3nt: TGTGCCAGCAGGTACACTCTAAAGGGGGAAGAGACCCAGTACTTC
v_gene: TRBV7-3; j_gene: TRBJ2-3; abundance: NA; d_gene: TRBD2; CDR3aa: CASSPGTRGDTDTQYF; CDR3nt: TGTGCCAGCAGCCCGGGGACTAGAGGGGACACAGATACGCAGTATTTT
v_gene: TRBV5-1; j_gene: TRBJ2-7; abundance: NA; d_gene: TRBD1; CDR3aa: CASSLADRDEQYF; CDR3nt: TGCGCCAGCAGCTTGGCCGACAGGGACGAGCAGTACTTC
v_gene: TRBV4-1; j_gene: TRBJ2-1; abundance: NA; d_gene: NA; CDR3aa: CASSRIAGDYNEQFF; CDR3nt: TGCGCCAGCAGCCGAATAGCCGGAGATTACAATGAGCAGTTCTTC